This is a list of T cell receptor beta chains from one sample in a study of blood T cells in healthy people across ages. TCRdb ran MiXCR on the 5' RACE reads and lists one entry per CDR3 protein. The sample comprises some 780,000 distinct CDR3 sequences, roughly 56% of which are singletons, and about a quarter rests with the top ten. The specimen was blood. Receptors originate from a man aged 35 to 55 in good health. Both conserved end residues are part of each CDR3. A D gene is named only where the DNA matches it firmly. Where a row states a size, it is once, few, many or the class of an expanded clone; other rows omit it.

d_call cdr3_length clone_size j_call v_call cdr3_nt cdr3_aa
. 16 . TRBJ2-3 TRBV9 TGTGCCAGCAGCTCAAGTTGGGCGAGAAGGACAGATACGCAGTATTTT CASSSSWARRTDTQYF
. 14 . TRBJ2-1 TRBV28 TGTGCCAGCAGACGGACGCGGAACCAAGAGACCCAGTTCTTC CASRRTRNQETQFF
. 16 . TRBJ2-7 TRBV6-6 TGTGCCAGCAGTTACTCAAGACGGGGCCAAGGGTACGAGCAGTACTTC CASSYSRRGQGYEQYF
. 14 . TRBJ1-1 TRBV7-8 TGTGCCAGCAGCTTAGGGAAGATGAACACTGAAGCTTTCTTT CASSLGKMNTEAFF
. 14 . TRBJ2-3 TRBV28 TGTGCCAGCAATCTACCGGGGACCGACTTTACGCAGTATTTT CASNLPGTDFTQYF
. 13 . TRBJ2-5 TRBV27 TGTGCCCGCAGTTACGGGTCAAGGGGGGAGCAGTACTTC CARSYGSRGEQYF
. 14 . TRBJ1-1 TRBV13 TGTGCCAGCAGCTTAGGCAGGAGGAGCGTGGAAGCTTTCTTT CASSLGRRSVEAFF
. 14 . TRBJ2-2 TRBV29-1 TGCAGCGTTGAAATCCGACAGGCCACCGGGGAGCTGTTTTTT CSVEIRQATGELFF
TRBD1 13 . TRBJ2-7 TRBV10-3 TGTGCCATCAGCGACAGGGGCGCCTACGAGCAGTACTTC CAISDRGAYEQYF
. 14 . TRBJ2-6 TRBV29-1 TGCAGCGCCGAGGGGGTCCCAGGGGCCAACGTCCTGACTTTC CSAEGVPGANVLTF
TRBD1 15 . TRBJ2-5 TRBV7-2 TGTGCCAGCAGCCCGCAGGGACAGGGCAAAGAGACCCAGTACTTC CASSPQGQGKETQYF
. 14 once TRBJ2-1 TRBV28 TGTGCCAGTACTGGACAGATGCCTTCCTCGGAGCAGTTCTTC CASTGQMPSSEQFF
TRBD1 14 . TRBJ1-1 TRBV9 TGTGCCAGCAGCTCGAAATTAGACAGGGACGAAGCTTTCTTT CASSSKLDRDEAFF
. 15 . TRBJ2-7 TRBV4-1 TGCGTCAGCAGCCAAGACTTCACTAGTACCTACGAGCAGTACTTC CVSSQDFTSTYEQYF
TRBD1 14 . TRBJ2-7 TRBV12-3/TRBV12-4 TGTGCCAGCAGCCCCGGGACAGGGGGTAACAAGCAGTACTTC CASSPGTGGNKQYF
. 16 few TRBJ1-5 TRBV27 TGTGCCAGCAGCCTTATCGGCGGCCATAGCAATCAGCCCCAGCATTTT CASSLIGGHSNQPQHF
. 17 . TRBJ2-6 TRBV2 TGTGCCAGCGCAGGGGGACTGGCTTCCTCTGGGGCCAACGTCCTGACTTTC CASAGGLASSGANVLTF
. 15 . TRBJ2-7 TRBV15 TGTGCCACCAGCAGAGATAAAGCCAGGGGGGGCGAGCAGTACTTC CATSRDKARGGEQYF
. 14 . TRBJ2-5 TRBV6-5 TGTGCCAGCAGCCCACGAGGGAAGGGGTCGGGGGAGTACTTC CASSPRGKGSGEYF
. 14 . TRBJ2-3 TRBV20-1 TGCAGTGCTAGGGCCTATCCCAGCACAGATACGCAGTATTTT CSARAYPSTDTQYF
TRBD2 13 . TRBJ2-7 TRBV29-1 TGCAGCGTACGGCGGGAGGCGAACTACGAGCAGTACTTC CSVRREANYEQYF
. 14 . TRBJ2-5 TRBV7-9 TGTGCCAGCAGCCCCCGGCCCGCACAAGAGACCCAGTACTTC CASSPRPAQETQYF
. 14 . TRBJ2-1 TRBV25-1 TGTGCCAGCAGTGCTCCCCGCTCCTACAATGAGCAGTTCTTC CASSAPRSYNEQFF
. 13 . TRBJ1-1 TRBV27 TGTGCCAGCAGCCTGACAGATAACACTGAAGCTTTCTTT CASSLTDNTEAFF
. 12 . TRBJ2-5 TRBV7-2 TGTGCCAGCAGCTTTAGGGCGAGGGAGCAGTACTTC CASSFRAREQYF
. 17 . TRBJ1-4 TRBV12-3/TRBV12-4 TGTGCCAGCAGTACCGGACAGATGCGCTTGCCTAATGAAAAACTGTTTTTT CASSTGQMRLPNEKLFF
TRBD1 13 . TRBJ2-5 TRBV20-1 TGCAGTGCTGCTCCGACAGGGGTGTATGAGCAGTACTTC CSAAPTGVYEQYF
TRBD2 15 . TRBJ2-7 TRBV25-1 TGTGCCAGCAGTGAAACGGCTAGCGGCTCCTACGAGCAGTACTTC CASSETASGSYEQYF
. 15 . TRBJ1-2 TRBV14 TGTCCCAGCAGCCAAGATCGTGACGCTCACTATGGCTACACCTTC CPSSQDRDAHYGYTF
. 16 few TRBJ2-5 TRBV12-3/TRBV12-4 TGTGCCAGCAGTTTCACCGTAACCGGTCGACCCGATGAGCAGTACTTC CASSFTVTGRPDEQYF
TRBD2 16 . TRBJ2-2 TRBV7-2 TGTGCCAGCAGCTATAGACTAGCCCTGGGCACCGGGGAGCTGTTTTTT CASSYRLALGTGELFF
. 13 . TRBJ2-1 TRBV12-3/TRBV12-4 TGTGCCAGCAGTTCCCAACCTCGACTACAGCAGTTCTTC CASSSQPRLQQFF
TRBD2 15 few TRBJ2-1 TRBV20-1 TGCAGTGCTAGATCATTTGGCGGGAGCTTTGATGAGCAGTTCTTC CSARSFGGSFDEQFF
. 12 . TRBJ2-7 TRBV20-1 TGCAGTGCCGTAATGGCAGACGTAGAGCAGTACTTC CSAVMADVEQYF
TRBD2 18 . TRBJ2-1 TRBV7-3 TGTGCCAGCAGCCTGAGGGGAGGGGCCGGGGCTGTCTACAATGAGCAGTTCTTC CASSLRGGAGAVYNEQFF
. 15 . TRBJ2-4 TRBV7-2 TGTGCCAGCTCGTCCCCCGTGCTTGACAAAAACATTCAGTACTTC CASSSPVLDKNIQYF
. 14 few TRBJ2-1 TRBV6-5 TGTGCCAGCAGCCTCGGTGTTAATTACAATGAGCAGTTCTTC CASSLGVNYNEQFF